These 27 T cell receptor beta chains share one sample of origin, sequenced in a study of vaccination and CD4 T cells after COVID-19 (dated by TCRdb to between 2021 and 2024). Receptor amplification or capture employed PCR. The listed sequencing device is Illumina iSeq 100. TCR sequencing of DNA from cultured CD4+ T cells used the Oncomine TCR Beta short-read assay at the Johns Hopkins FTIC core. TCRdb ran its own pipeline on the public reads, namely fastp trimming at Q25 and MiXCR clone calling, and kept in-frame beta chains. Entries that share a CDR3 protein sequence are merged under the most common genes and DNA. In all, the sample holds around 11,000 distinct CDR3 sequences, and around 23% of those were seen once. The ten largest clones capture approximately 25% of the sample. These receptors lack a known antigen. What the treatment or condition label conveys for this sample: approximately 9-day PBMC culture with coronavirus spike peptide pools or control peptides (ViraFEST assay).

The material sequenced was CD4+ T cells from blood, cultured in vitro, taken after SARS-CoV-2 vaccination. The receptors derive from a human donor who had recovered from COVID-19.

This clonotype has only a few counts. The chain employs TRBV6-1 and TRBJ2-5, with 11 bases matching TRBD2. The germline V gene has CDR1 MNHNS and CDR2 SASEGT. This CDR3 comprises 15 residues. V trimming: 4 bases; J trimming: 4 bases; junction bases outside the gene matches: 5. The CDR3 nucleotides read TGTGCCAGCAGTGTAGCGGGAGGGCCGGGAGAGACCCAGTACTTC. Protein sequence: CASSVAGGPGETQYF.

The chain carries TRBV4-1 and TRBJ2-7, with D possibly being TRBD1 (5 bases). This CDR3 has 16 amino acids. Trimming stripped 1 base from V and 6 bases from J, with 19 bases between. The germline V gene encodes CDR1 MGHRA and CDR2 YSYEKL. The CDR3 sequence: CASSQGPQQGVGEQYF. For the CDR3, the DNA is TGCGCCAGCAGCCAAGGGCCCCAACAAGGGGTCGGCGAGCAGTACTTC.

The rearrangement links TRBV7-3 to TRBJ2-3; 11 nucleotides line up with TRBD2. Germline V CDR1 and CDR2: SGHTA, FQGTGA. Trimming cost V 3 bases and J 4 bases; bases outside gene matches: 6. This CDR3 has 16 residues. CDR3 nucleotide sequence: TGTGCCAGCAGCTTCTCACTAGCGGGGGCGGCAGATACGCAGTATTTT. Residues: CASSFSLAGAADTQYF.

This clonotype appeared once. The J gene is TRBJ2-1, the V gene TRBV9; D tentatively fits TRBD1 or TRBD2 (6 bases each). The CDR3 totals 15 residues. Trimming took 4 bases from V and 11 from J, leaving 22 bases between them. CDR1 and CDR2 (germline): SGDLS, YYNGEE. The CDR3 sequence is CASSLQPGGQNKQFF. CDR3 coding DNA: TGTGCCAGCAGCCTCCAACCCGGGGGCCAGAATAAGCAGTTCTTC. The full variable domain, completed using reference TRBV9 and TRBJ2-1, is DSGVTQTPKHLITATGQRVTLRCSPRSGDLSVYWYQQSLDQGLQFLIQYYNGEERAKGNILERFSAQQFPDLHSELNLSSLELGDSALYFCASSLQPGGQNKQFFGPGTRLTVL.

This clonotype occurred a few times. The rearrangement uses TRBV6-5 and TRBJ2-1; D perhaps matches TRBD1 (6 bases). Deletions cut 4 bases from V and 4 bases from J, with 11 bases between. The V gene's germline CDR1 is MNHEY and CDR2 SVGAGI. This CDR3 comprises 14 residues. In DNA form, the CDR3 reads TGTGCCAGCAGTTGGGACACGCATTACAATGAGCAGTTCTTC. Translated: CASSWDTHYNEQFF.

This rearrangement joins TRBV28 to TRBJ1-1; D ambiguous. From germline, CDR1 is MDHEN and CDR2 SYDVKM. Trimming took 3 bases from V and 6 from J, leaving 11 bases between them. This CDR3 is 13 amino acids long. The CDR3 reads CASSFGRTPEAFF. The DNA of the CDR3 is TGTGCCAGCAGTTTTGGGAGAACCCCTGAAGCTTTCTTT. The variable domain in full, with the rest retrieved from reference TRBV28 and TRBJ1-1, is DVKVTQSSRYLVKRTGEKVFLECVQDMDHENMFWYRQDPGLGLRLIYFSYDVKMKEKGDIPEGYSVSREKKERFSLILESASTNQTSMYLCASSFGRTPEAFFGQGTRLTVV.

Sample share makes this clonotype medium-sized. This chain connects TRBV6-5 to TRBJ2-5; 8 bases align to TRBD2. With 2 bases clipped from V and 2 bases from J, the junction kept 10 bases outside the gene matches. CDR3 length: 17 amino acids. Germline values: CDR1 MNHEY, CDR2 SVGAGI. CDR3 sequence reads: CASSYVGTSGLQETQYF. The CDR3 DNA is TGTGCCAGCAGTTACGTGGGTACTAGCGGCCTACAAGAGACCCAGTACTTC.

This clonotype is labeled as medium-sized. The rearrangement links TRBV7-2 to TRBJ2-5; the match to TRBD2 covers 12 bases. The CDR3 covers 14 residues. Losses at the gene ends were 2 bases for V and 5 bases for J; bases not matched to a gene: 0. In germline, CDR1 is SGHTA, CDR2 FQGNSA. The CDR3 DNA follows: TGTGCCAGCAGCTTACTAGCGGGAGGGGAGACCCAGTACTTC. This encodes CASSLLAGGETQYF.

CDR3 DNA: TGTGCCAGCAGCCTCGGGACTAGCGGGAATGAGCAGTTCTTC. This encodes CASSLGTSGNEQFF. The genes are TRBV11-3 and TRBJ2-1; 12 bases match TRBD2. The CDR3 extends over 14 amino acids. V shed 5 bases and J 7 bases; nucleotides not matched to a gene: 3. Germline CDR1 and CDR2: SGHNT and YENEEA.

CDR3 region: CASSVSGVNEAFF. Written as DNA, the CDR3 is TGTGCCAGCAGTGTATCGGGGGTCAATGAAGCGTTCTTC. This chain uses TRBV6-2 or TRBV6-3 with TRBJ2-1; a weak D match, TRBD2 (6 bases). Germline V gives CDR1 MNHEY, CDR2 SVGEGT. CDR3 length: 13 residues. V was pared by 5 bases and J by 15 bases, with 20 bases between.

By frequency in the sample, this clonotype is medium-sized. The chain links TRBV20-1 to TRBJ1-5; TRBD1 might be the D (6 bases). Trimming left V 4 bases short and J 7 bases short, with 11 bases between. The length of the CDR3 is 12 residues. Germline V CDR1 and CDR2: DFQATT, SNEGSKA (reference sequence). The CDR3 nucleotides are TGCAGTGCTAAACAGGGTTTCCAGCCCCAGCATTTT. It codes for CSAKQGFQPQHF.

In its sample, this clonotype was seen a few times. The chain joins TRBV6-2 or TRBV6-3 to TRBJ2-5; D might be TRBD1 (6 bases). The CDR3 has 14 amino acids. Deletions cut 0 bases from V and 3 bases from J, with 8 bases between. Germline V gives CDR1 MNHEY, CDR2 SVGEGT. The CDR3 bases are TGTGCCAGCAGTTACTCGGGGGCGGAAGAGACCCAGTACTTC. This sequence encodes CASSYSGAEETQYF.

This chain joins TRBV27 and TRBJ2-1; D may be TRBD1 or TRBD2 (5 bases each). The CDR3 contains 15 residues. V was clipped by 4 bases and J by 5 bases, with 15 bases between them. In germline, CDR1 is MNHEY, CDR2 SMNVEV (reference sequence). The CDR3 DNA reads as TGTGCCAGCAGTTCCCCCCCAATGGGGGACAATGAGCAGTTCTTC. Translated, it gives CASSSPPMGDNEQFF.

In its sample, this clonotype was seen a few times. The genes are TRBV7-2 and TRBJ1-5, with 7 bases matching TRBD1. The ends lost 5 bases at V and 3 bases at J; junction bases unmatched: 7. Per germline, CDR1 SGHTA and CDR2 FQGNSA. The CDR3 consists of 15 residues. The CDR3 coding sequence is TGTGCCAGCAGCCCATGGACAGGTTACAATCAGCCCCAGCATTTT. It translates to CASSPWTGYNQPQHF.

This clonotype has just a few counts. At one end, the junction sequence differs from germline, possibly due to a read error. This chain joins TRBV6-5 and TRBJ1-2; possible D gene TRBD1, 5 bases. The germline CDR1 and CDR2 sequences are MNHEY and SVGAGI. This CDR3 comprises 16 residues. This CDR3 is CASSYLGGGLDYGYTF. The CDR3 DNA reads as TGTGCCAGCAGTTACTTGGGGGGGGGGTTGGACTATGGTTACACCTTC.

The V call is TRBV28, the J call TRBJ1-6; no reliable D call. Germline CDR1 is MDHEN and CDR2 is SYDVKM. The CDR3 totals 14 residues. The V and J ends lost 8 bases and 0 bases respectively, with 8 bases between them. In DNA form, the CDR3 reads TGTGCCAGCGGGGAGAGCTCCTATAATTCACCCCTCCACTTT. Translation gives CASGESSYNSPLHF.

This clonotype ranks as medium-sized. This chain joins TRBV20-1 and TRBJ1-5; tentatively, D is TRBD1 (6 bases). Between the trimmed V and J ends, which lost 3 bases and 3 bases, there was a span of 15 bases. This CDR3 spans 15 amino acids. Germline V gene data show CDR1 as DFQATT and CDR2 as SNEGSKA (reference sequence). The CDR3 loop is CSARRSTGTNQPQHF. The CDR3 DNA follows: TGCAGTGCTAGGCGTAGTACAGGGACCAATCAGCCCCAGCATTTT.

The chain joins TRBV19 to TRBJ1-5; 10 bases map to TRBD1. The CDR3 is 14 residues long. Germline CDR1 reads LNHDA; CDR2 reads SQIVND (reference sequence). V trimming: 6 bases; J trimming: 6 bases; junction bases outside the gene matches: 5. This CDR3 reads CASRGTGESQPQHF. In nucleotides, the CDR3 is TGTGCCAGTAGGGGGACAGGGGAATCTCAGCCCCAGCATTTT.

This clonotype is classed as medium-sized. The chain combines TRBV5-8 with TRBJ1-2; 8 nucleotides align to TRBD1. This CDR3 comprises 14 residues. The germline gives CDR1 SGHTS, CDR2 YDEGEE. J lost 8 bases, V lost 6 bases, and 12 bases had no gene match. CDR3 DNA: TGTGCCAGCACCTCAAGACAGGGGTCACGAGGCTACACCTTC. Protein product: CASTSRQGSRGYTF.

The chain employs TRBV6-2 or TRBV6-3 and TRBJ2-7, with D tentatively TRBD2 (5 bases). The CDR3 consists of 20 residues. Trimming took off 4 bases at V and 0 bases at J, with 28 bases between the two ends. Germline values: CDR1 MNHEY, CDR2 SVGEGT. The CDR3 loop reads CASSSSSYTPGRGSSYEQYF. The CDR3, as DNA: TGTGCCAGCAGTTCGTCCTCTTACACCCCCGGCCGGGGAAGCTCCTACGAGCAGTACTTC.

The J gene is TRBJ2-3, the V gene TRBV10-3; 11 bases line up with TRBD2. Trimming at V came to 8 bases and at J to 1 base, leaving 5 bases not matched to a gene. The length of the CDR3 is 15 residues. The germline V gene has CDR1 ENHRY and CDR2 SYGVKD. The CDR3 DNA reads TGTGCCATCCGTAGCGGGAGGGCCGGCACAGATACGCAGTATTTT. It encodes CAIRSGRAGTDTQYF.

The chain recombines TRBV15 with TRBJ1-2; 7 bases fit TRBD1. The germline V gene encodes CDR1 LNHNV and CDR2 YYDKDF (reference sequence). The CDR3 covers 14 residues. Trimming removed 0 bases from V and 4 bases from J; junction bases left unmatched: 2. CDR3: CATSREGGAYGYTF. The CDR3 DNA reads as TGTGCCACCAGCAGAGAAGGGGGCGCCTATGGCTACACCTTC.

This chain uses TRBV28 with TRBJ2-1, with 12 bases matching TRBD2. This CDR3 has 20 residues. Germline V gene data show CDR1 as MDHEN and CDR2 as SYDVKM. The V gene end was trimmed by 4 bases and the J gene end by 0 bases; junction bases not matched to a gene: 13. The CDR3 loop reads CASSSGSLAGGKNSYNEQFF. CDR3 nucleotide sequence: TGTGCCAGCAGTTCCGGGTCACTAGCGGGGGGCAAAAACTCCTACAATGAGCAGTTCTTC.

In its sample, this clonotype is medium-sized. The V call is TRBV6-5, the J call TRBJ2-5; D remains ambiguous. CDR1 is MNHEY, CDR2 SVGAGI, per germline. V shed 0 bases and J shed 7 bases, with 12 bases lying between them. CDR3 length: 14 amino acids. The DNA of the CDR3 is TGTGCCAGCAGTTACTCTAAAGAGAGCTTGACCCAGTACTTC. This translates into CASSYSKESLTQYF.

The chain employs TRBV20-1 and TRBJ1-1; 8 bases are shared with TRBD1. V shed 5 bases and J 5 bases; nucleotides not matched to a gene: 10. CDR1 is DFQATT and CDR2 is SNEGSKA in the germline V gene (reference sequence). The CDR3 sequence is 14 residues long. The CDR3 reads CSAPRITGGTEAFF. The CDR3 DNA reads TGCAGTGCTCCACGAATTACAGGGGGAACTGAAGCTTTCTTT.

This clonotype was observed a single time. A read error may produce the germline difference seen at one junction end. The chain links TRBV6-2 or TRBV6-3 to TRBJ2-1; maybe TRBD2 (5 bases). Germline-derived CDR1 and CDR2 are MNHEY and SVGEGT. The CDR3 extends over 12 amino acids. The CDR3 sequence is CASSYGNGVGVF. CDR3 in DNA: TGTGCCAGCAGTTACGGGAACGGGGTCGGTGTCTTC.

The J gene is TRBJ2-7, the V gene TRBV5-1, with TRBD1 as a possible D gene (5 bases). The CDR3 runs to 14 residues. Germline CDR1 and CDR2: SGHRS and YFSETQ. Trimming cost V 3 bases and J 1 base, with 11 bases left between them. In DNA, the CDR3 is TGCGCCAGCAGCTCAGGGCGTCAGTCCTACGAGCAGTACTTC. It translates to CASSSGRQSYEQYF.